This T cell receptor beta chain was sequenced in a study of blood T cells in healthy people across ages. Together with a sample-barcoded 5' primer, a J-beta primer mix was included in a second PCR lasting about 7 to 11 cycles. TCRdb passed the 5' RACE reads through MiXCR, listing each CDR3 protein once. Of about a million distinct CDR3 sequences listed, roughly half are singletons. V dropped 6 bases and J dropped 2 bases, with 29 bases sitting between them. Germline values: CDR1 DFQATT, CDR2 SNEGSKA (reference sequence). This CDR3 has 18 residues. The chain links TRBV20-1 to TRBJ2-7; D may be TRBD1 or TRBD2 (6 bases each). The sequenced sample consisted of blood. The clonotype originates from an older woman in good health. The DNA for the CDR3 is TGCAGTGCGAGGAGGGGGGACGGAGCGGCCAAGAGGCCCTACGAGCAGTACTTC. Protein sequence: CSARRGDGAAKRPYEQYF.